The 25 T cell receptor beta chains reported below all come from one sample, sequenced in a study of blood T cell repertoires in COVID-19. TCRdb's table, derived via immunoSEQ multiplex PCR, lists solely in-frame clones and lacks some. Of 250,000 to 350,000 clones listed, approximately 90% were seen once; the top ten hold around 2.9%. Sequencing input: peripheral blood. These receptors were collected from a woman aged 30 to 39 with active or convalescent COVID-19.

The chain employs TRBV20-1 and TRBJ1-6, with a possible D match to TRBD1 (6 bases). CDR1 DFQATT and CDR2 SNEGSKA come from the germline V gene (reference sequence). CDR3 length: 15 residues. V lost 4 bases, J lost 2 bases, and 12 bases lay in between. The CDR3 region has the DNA TGCAGTGCTAATGACCGGGACACCTATAATTCACCCCTCCACTTT. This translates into CSANDRDTYNSPLHF.

The CDR3 protein is CASSTGLVQKETQYF. In DNA, the CDR3 is TGTGCCAGTAGTACCGGACTAGTCCAAAAAGAGACCCAGTACTTC. This sequence joins TRBV19 and TRBJ2-5; 7 bases fit TRBD2. Germline V CDR1 and CDR2: LNHDA, SQIVND (reference sequence). The CDR3 is 15 residues long. V lost 4 bases and J lost 3; bases outside the gene matches: 8. Full variable domain (missing parts from reference TRBV19 and TRBJ2-5): DGGITQSPKYLFRKEGQNVTLSCEQNLNHDAMYWYRQDPGQGLRLIYYSQIVNDFQKGDIAEGYSVSREKKESFPLTVTSAQKNPTAFYLCASSTGLVQKETQYFGPGTRLLVL.

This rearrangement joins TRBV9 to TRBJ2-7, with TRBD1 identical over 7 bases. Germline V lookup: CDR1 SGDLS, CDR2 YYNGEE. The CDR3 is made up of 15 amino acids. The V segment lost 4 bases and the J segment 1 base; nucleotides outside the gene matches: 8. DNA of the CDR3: TGTGCCAGCAGCCCCCGACAGGGCCCTTCCTACGAGCAGTACTTC. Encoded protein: CASSPRQGPSYEQYF. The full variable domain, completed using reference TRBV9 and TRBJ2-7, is DSGVTQTPKHLITATGQRVTLRCSPRSGDLSVYWYQQSLDQGLQFLIQYYNGEERAKGNILERFSAQQFPDLHSELNLSSLELGDSALYFCASSPRQGPSYEQYFGPGTRLTVT.

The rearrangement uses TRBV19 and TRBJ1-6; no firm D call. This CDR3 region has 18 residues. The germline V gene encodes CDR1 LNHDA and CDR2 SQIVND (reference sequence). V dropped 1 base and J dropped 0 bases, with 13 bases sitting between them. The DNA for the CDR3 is TGTGCCAGTAGTATAGCTCCGACTGTGAGCTCCTATAATTCACCCCTCCACTTT. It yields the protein CASSIAPTVSSYNSPLHF.

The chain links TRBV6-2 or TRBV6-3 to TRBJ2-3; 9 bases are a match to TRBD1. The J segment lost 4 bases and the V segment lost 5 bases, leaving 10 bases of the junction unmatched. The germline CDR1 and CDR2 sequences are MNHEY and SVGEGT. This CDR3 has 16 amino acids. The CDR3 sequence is CASSPQLGQGSDTQYF. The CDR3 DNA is TGTGCCAGCAGTCCCCAACTAGGACAGGGGTCAGATACGCAGTATTTT.

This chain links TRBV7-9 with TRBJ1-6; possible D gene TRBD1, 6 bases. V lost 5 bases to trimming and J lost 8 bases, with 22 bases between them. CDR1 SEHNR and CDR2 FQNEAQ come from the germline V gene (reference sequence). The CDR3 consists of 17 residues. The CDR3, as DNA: TGTGCCAGCAGCCTAGGGGGAGGCCGACAACTGTATTCACCCCTCCACTTT. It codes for CASSLGGGRQLYSPLHF.

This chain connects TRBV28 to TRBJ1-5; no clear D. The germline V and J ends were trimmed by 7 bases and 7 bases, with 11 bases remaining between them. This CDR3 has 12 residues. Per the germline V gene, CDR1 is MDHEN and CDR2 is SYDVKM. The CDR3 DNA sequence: TGTGCCAGCAACGAGGTAGACCAGCCCCAGCATTTT. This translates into CASNEVDQPQHF.

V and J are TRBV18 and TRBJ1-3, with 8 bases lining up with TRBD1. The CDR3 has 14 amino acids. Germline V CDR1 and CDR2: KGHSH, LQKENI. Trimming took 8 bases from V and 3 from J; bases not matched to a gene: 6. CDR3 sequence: CASKPDRVGNTIYF. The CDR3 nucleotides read TGTGCCAGCAAGCCGGACAGGGTTGGAAACACCATATATTTT. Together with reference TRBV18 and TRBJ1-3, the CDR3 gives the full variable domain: NAGVMQNPRHLVRRRGQEARLRCSPMKGHSHVYWYRQLPEEGLKFMVYLQKENIIDESGMPKERFSAEFPKEGPSILRIQQVVRGDSAAYFCASKPDRVGNTIYFGEGSWLTVV.

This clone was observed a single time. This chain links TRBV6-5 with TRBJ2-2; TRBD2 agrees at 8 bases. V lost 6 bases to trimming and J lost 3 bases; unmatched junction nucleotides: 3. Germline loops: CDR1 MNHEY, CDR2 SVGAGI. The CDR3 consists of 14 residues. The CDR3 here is CASRSGGHTGELFF. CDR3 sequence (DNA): TGTGCCAGCAGGAGCGGGGGCCACACCGGGGAGCTGTTTTTT.

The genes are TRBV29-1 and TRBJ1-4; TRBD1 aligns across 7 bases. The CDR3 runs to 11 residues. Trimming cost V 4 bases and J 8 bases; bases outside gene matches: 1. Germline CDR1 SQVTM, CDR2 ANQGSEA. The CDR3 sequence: CSVGQGEKLFF. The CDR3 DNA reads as TGCAGCGTTGGACAGGGAGAAAAACTGTTTTTT.

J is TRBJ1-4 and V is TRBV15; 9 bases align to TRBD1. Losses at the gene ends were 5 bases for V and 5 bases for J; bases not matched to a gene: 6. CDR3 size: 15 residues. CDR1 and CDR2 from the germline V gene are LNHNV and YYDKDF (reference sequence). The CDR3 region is CATSLGDRVNEKLFF. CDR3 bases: TGTGCCACCAGCCTAGGGGACAGGGTGAATGAAAAACTGTTTTTT.

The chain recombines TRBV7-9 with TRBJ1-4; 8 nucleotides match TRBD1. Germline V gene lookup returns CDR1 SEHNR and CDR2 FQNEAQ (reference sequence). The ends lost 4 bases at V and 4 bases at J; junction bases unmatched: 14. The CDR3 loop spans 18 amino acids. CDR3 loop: CASSSLADRENGNEKLFF. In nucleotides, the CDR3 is TGTGCCAGCAGCTCCCTCGCGGACAGGGAAAACGGTAATGAAAAACTGTTTTTT. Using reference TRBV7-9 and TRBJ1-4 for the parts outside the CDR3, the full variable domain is DTGVSQNPRHKITKRGQNVTFRCDPISEHNRLYWYRQTLGQGPEFLTYFQNEAQLEKSRLLSDRFSAERPKGSFSTLEIQRTEQGDSAMYLCASSSLADRENGNEKLFFGSGTQLSVL.

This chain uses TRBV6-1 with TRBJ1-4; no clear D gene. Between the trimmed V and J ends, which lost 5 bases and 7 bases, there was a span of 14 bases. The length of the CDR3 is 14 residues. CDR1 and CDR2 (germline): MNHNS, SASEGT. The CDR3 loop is CASSYRAGVEKLFF. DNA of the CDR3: TGTGCCAGCAGTTATAGGGCGGGAGTTGAAAAACTGTTTTTT.

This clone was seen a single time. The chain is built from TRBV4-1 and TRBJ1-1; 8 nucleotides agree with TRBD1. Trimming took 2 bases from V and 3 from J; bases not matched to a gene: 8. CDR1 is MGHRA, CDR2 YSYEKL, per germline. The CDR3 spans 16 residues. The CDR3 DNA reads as TGCGCCAGCAGCCAAAGCCAGGACAGGGTGCACACTGAAGCTTTCTTT. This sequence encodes CASSQSQDRVHTEAFF.

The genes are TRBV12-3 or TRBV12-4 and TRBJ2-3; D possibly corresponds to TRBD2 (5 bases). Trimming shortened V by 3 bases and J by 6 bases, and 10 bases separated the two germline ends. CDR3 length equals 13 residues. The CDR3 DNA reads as TGTGCCAGCAGTTTGACGGGGTGGGATACGCAGTATTTT. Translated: CASSLTGWDTQYF.

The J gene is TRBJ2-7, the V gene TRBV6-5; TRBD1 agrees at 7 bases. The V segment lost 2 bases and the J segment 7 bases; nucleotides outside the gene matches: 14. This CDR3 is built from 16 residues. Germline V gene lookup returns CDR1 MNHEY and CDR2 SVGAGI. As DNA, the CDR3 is TGTGCCAGCAGTTACCCATCCGGGACAGCCGCCTCAGAGCAGTACTTC. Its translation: CASSYPSGTAASEQYF.

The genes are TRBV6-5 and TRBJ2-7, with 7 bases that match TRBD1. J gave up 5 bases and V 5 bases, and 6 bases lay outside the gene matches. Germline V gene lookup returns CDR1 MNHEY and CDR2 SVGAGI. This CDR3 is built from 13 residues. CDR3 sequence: CASSRQGGDEQYF. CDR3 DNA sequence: TGTGCCAGCAGTCGGCAAGGGGGCGACGAGCAGTACTTC.

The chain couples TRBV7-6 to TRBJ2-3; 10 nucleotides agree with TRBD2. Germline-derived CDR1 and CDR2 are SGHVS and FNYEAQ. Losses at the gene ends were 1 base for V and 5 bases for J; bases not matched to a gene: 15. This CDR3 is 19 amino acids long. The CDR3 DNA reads TGTGCCAGCAGCTTAGTGTCCAGCGGGGGGGCCGAAGGGATAGATACGCAGTATTTT. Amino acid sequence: CASSLVSSGGAEGIDTQYF.

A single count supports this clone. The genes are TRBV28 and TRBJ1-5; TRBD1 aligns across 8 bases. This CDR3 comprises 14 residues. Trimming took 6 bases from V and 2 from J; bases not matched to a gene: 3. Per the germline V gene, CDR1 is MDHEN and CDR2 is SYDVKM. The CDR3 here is CASRVTGGNQPQHF. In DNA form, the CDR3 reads TGTGCCAGCAGAGTGACAGGGGGCAATCAGCCCCAGCATTTT.

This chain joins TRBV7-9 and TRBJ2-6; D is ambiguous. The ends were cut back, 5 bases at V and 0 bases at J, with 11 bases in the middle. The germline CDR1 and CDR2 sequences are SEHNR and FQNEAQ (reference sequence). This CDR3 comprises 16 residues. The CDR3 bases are TGTGCCAGCAGCCCCGGTCGGAGCTCTGGGGCCAACGTCCTGACTTTC. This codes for CASSPGRSSGANVLTF.

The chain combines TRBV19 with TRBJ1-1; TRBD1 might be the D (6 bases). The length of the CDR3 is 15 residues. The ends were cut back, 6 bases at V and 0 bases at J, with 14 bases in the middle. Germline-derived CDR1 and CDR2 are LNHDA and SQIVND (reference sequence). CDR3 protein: CASSPGWGLNTEAFF. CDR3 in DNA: TGTGCCAGTAGCCCGGGGTGGGGGCTGAACACTGAAGCTTTCTTT.

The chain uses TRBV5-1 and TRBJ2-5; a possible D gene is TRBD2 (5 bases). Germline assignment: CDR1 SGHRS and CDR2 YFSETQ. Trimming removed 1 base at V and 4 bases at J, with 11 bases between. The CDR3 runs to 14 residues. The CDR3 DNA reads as TGCGCCAGCAGCTTGATGTCGGGGTCAGAGACCCAGTACTTC. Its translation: CASSLMSGSETQYF.

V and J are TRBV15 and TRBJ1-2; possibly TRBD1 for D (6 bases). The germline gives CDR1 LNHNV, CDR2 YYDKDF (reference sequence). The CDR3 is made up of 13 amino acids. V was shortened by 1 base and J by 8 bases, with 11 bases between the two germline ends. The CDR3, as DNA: TGTGCCACCAGCAGAGGGGGCAGGGGAGGCTACACCTTC. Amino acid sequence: CATSRGGRGGYTF.

The CDR3 DNA reads TGCAGCCTTAAACCGGGGGATGAAGCTTTCTTT. This codes for CSLKPGDEAFF. The chain combines TRBV29-1 with TRBJ1-1, with D perhaps matching TRBD1 (5 bases). Between the trimmed V and J ends, which lost 8 bases and 7 bases, there was a span of 14 bases. The CDR3 has 11 amino acids. Germline V gene sequence: CDR1 SQVTM, CDR2 ANQGSEA.

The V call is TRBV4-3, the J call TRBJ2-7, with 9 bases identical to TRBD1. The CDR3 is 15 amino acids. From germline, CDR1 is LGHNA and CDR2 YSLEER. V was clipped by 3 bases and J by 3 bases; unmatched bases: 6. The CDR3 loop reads CASSQGQGLFYEQYF. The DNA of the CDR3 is TGCGCCAGCAGCCAGGGACAGGGTCTTTTCTACGAGCAGTACTTC.